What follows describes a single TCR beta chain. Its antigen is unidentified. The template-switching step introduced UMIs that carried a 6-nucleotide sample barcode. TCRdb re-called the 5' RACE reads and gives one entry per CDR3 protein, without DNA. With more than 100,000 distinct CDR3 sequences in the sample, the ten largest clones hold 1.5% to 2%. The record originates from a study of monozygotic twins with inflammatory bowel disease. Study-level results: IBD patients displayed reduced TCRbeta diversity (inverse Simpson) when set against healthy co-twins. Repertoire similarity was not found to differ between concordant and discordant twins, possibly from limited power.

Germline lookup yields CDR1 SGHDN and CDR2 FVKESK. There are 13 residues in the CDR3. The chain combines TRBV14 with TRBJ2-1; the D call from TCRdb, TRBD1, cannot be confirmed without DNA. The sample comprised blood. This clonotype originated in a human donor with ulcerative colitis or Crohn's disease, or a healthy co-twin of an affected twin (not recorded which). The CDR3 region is CASSERQGREQFF.